This T cell receptor beta chain derives from a study of T cell repertoires in cytomegalovirus infection. Trimming removed 3 bases from V and 5 bases from J, with 19 bases in between. This CDR3 contains 16 residues. CDR1 LGHNA and CDR2 YNFKEQ come from the germline V gene. A single record per CDR3 protein comes from TCRdb applying MiXCR to the reads. Found here are nearly 650,000 distinct CDR3 sequences, 24% of them singletons; the top ten hold 7% to 9%. This clonotype was seen repeatedly, ten times or more. The V and J genes are TRBV4-2 and TRBJ1-2; a possible D gene is TRBD1 (5 bases). This clonotype was obtained from a human donor in good health (CMV status not recorded). Some clones in this sample may be carry-over from other donors' samples. Material for sequencing was CD8+ T cells from PBMCs. The CDR3 is CASSHEGTGDGYGYTF. CDR3 bases: TGTGCCAGCAGCCACGAGGGAACAGGAGATGGATATGGCTACACCTTC.